This T cell receptor (beta chain) was sequenced for a study of blood T cell repertoires in COVID-19. About the study: Specimens from acute and convalescent COVID-19 originated in the United States, Italy and Spain.

Sequencing was performed with immunoSEQ multiplex PCR; in TCRdb, only in-frame clones are kept and a portion is missing. In the table there are about 78,000 clones, around four fifths of which are singletons. With 0 bases removed from V and 0 bases from J, the gap between germline ends came to 3 bases. Germline CDR1 and CDR2: LNHDA and SQIVND (reference sequence). The CDR3 extends over 15 amino acids. Sequencing was carried out using peripheral blood. This clonotype was sampled from a human donor in a cohort sampled during active COVID-19. The chain uses TRBV19 and TRBJ1-6; D is ambiguous. The DNA of the CDR3 is TGTGCCAGTAGTATAGACAGCTCCTATAATTCACCCCTCCACTTT. Translating gives CASSIDSSYNSPLHF. The complete variable domain, with remaining parts taken from reference TRBV19 and TRBJ1-6, reads DGGITQSPKYLFRKEGQNVTLSCEQNLNHDAMYWYRQDPGQGLRLIYYSQIVNDFQKGDIAEGYSVSREKKESFPLTVTSAQKNPTAFYLCASSIDSSYNSPLHFGNGTRLTVT.